This TCR beta chain was profiled in a study of patients and donors after allogeneic stem cell transplantation. This clonotype turned up a few times. The CDR3 is 15 residues long. With 7 bases removed from V and 8 bases from J, the gap between germline ends came to 18 bases. From the RT-PCR reads, TCRdb called clonotypes with MiXCR, one entry per CDR3 protein. The sample lists just under 20,000 distinct CDR3 sequences, 4.5% to 6% seen once, with approximately 42% in the top ten. The TCR comes from a human donor who was either an allogeneic HSCT recipient or a stem cell or donor lymphocyte infusion donor (not recorded which). It is not recorded whose cells these are; they may come from a transplant donor. The source material was blood, either unsorted or a sorted T cell fraction (not recorded which). The rearrangement links TRBV12-3 or TRBV12-4 to TRBJ1-6; perhaps TRBD1 as D (6 bases). The CDR3 coding sequence is TGTGCCAGCAAGGGGGGGGGGACATTGTATTCACCCCTCCACTTT. It yields the protein CASKGGGTLYSPLHF.